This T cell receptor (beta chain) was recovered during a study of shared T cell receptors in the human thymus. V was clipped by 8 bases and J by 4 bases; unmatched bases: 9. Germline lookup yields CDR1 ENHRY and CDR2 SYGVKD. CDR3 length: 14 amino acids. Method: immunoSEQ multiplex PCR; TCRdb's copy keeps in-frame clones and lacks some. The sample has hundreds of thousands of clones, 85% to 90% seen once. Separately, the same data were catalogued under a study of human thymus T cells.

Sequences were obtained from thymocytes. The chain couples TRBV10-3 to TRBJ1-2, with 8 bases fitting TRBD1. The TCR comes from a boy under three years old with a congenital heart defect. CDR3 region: CAIRGQGEGYGYTF. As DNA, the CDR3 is TGTGCCATCCGAGGACAGGGTGAAGGCTATGGCTACACCTTC.